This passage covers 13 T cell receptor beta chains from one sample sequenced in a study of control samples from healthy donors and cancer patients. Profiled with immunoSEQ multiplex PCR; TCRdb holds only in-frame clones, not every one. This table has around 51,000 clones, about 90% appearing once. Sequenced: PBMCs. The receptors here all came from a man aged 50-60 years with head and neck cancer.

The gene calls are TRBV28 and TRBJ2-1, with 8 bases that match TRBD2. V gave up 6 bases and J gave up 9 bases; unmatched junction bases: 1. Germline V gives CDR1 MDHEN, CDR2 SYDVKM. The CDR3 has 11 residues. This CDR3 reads CASSLAGEQFF. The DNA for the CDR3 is TGTGCCAGCAGCCTAGCGGGTGAGCAGTTCTTC.

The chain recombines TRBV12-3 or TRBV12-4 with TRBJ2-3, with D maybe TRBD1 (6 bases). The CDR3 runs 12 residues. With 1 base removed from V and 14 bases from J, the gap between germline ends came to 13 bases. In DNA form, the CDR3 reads TGTGCCAGCAGTTTAGGGGGACAAGCTTTGTATTTT. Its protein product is CASSLGGQALYF.

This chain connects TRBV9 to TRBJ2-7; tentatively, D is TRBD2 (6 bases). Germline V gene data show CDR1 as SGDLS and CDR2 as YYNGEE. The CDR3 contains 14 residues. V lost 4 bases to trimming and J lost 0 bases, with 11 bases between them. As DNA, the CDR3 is TGTGCCAGCAGCAACGGCGGGAACTCCTACGAGCAGTACTTC. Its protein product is CASSNGGNSYEQYF.

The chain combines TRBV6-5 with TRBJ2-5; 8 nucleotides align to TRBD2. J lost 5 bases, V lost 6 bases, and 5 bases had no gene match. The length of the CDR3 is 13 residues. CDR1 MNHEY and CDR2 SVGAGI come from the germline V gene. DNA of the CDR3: TGTGCCAGCAGGGGGGCGGGGGGCGAGACCCAGTACTTC. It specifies CASRGAGGETQYF.

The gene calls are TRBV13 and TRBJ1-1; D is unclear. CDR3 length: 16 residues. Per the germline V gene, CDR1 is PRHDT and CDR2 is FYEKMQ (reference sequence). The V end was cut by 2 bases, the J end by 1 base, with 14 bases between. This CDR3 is CASSLTLPIRNTEAFF. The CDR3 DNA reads TGTGCCAGCAGCTTAACGCTACCCATCCGGAACACTGAAGCTTTCTTT.

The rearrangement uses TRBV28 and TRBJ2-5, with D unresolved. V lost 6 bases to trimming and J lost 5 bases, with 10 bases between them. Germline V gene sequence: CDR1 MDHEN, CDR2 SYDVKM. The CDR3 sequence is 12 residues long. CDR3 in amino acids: CASRFGKETQYF. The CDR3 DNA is TGTGCCAGCAGATTTGGGAAGGAGACCCAGTACTTC.

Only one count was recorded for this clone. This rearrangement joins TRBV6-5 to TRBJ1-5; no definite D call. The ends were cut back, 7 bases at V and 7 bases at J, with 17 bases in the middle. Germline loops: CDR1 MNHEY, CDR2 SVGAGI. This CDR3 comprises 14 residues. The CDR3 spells CASNRGRARQPQHF. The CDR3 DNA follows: TGTGCCAGCAACCGAGGTAGGGCGAGGCAGCCCCAGCATTTT.

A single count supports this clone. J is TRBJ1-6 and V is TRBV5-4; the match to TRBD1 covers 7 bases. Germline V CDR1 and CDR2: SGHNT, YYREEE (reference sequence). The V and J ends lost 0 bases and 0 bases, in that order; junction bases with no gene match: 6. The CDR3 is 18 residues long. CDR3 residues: CASSLGGRGSSYNSPLHF. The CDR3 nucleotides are TGTGCCAGCAGCTTGGGTGGCAGGGGGAGCTCCTATAATTCACCCCTCCACTTT.

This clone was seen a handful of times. CDR3 sequence reads: CASSEVNMNTEAFF. Here the CDR3 DNA reads TGCGCCAGCAGTGAGGTGAACATGAACACTGAAGCTTTCTTT. This rearrangement joins TRBV10-2 to TRBJ1-1; D not resolved. Trimming cost V 2 bases and J 0 bases, with 7 bases left between them. CDR1 WSHSY and CDR2 SAAADI come from the germline V gene. CDR3 length equals 14 residues.

This chain's CDR3 is CASSLLGGGIQYF. DNA for the CDR3: TGTGCCAGCAGTCTGTTGGGTGGAGGCATTCAGTACTTC. The rearrangement links TRBV27 to TRBJ2-4; perhaps TRBD2 as D (5 bases). V shed 5 bases and J shed 9 bases, with 14 bases lying between them. The CDR3 covers 13 residues. CDR1 is MNHEY, CDR2 SMNVEV, per germline (reference sequence).

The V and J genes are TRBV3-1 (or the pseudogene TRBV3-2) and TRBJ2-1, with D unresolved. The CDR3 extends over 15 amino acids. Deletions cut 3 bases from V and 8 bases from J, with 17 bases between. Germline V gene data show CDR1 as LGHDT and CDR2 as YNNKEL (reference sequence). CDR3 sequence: CASSQGFDGLDEQFF. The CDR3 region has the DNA TGTGCCAGCAGCCAGGGATTCGACGGGTTGGATGAGCAGTTCTTC.

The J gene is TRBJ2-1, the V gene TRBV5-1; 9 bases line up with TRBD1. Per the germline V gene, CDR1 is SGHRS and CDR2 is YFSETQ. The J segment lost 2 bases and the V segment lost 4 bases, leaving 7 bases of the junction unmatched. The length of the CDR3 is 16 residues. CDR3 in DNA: TGCGCCAGCAGCCAGCGACAGGGGGGTCCCTACAATGAGCAGTTCTTC. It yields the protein CASSQRQGGPYNEQFF.

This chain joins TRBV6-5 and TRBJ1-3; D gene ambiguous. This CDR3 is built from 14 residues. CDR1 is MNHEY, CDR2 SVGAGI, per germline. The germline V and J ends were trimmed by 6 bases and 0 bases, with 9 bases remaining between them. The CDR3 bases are TGTGCCAGCAGAGGCCCTAGCTCTGGAAACACCATATATTTT. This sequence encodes CASRGPSSGNTIYF.